This T cell receptor beta chain was observed in a study of vaccination effects on CD4 cells after COVID-19. Findings of the study overall: Clones of infection and vaccine origin contracted markedly late after vaccination. Few convalescent patients and no early post-infection timepoints were included in the study.

This CDR3 region has 14 residues. Germline CDR1 reads SGHTA; CDR2 reads FQGNSA. V dropped 0 bases and J dropped 4 bases, with 9 bases sitting between them. Before sequencing took place, the ViraFEST assay used viral peptide pools to expand antigen-specific CD4+ T cells. Investigators separated out CD4+ T cells once around 11 days of culture had passed. None of the vaccinated had previously contracted SARS-CoV-2, and their nucleocapsid antibodies tested negative. Fresh IL-2-containing medium replaced half the medium on days 3 and 7. Profiled with immunoSEQ multiplex PCR; TCRdb holds only in-frame clones, not every one. This table holds about 54,000 clones, 80% to 85% found once. Note on this clone: Its antigen is unidentified.

The genes are TRBV7-2 and TRBJ2-5; D may correspond to TRBD1 or TRBD2 (6 bases each). The sample consisted of CD4+ T cells from PBMCs cultured with HCoV-229E spike peptides, taken before COVID-19 vaccination. This receptor was identified in a human donor who received a COVID-19 vaccine. The CDR3 sequence is CASSLAGGGETQYF. As DNA, the CDR3 is TGTGCCAGCAGCTTAGCGGGGGGCGGAGAGACCCAGTACTTC.